This TCR beta chain was found in a study of cytomegalovirus exposure and HLA in healthy donors listed by TCRdb under 2017. A note on the overall study: An earlier analysis of 550 to 700 of the donors reported more than 250 Gb of sequence data and 100 million to 130 million unique TCR beta sequences from about 180 million T cells. An early release that covered about 600 HLA-typed donors contained approximately 290 gigabases of sequencing data and tens of millions of unique TCR sequences. Of the roughly 400 genotyped donors, about 80% fell in the genetic ancestry cluster associated with self-reported Caucasian donors. The study aimed to test whether signatures of past pathogen exposure could be identified by cataloging public T cell receptors. Using immunosequencing, the study profiled T cell repertoires from some 670 subjects and related those repertoires to cytomegalovirus serostatus. A separate validation cohort of 90 to 150 different subjects was used in addition to the roughly 720-subject first cohort. To predict cytomegalovirus infection status, the study combined high-throughput TCR immunosequencing, statistical association of individual TCRs with disease status, and machine learning. To study patterns of TCR occurrence, a later analysis re-analyzed previously published TCR beta repertoires from around 670 donors and added high-resolution HLA genotyping. In the later analysis, no new phenotypic data were used to find candidate immune exposures; instead, reliance was placed on TCR beta sequences and their occurrence across donors. An earlier analysis of 500 to 750 of the donors applied high-throughput TCR beta sequencing to assess whether each TCR beta V gene segment acted as functional or pseudogenic. Donor age, sex, ethnicity and CMV serostatus were compiled together with the repertoire data. Genome-wide SNP genotypes for about 65% of the roughly 670 donors were used in a later genetic analysis, which treated that subset as a discovery cohort. All discovery cohort repertoires had been generated on a single sequencing platform. Class I and class II HLA loci were covered by the typing at four-digit resolution. Typing coverage differed by locus: A, B, C, DRB1 and DQB1 were typed in about 620-640 donors, DQA1 in roughly 510, DPA1 in 600 to 610, and DPB1 in 400 to 490. Because of strong linkage in the cohort, five DR-DQ haplotypes were treated as single units for association and clustering. Across some 400 genotyped donors of the cohort, an average of 235,054 unique TCR beta nucleotide sequences per donor were sequenced, and about a sixth of those sequences were non-productive. What the work shows at the level of the full study, not this receptor alone: In an earlier analysis of 587 of the donors, most TCR beta V segments appeared in productive rearrangements about 90% or about 30% of the time, broadly matching IMGT annotations. The cohort was sequenced for TCR beta chains only, and without alpha or paired-chain data the features that could be detected were limited. When HLA alleles, especially DR and DQ, strongly co-occurred, attributing TCR associations to individual alleles was difficult. The only immune exposure information available for the cohort was CMV serostatus. Compared with the approximately 700-donor mean, donors in an Asian-associated ancestry cluster had fewer N-insertions in productive TCRs, according to a later genetic analysis. In vitro tests confirmed that a few of the cytomegalovirus-associated TCR beta chains recognize cytomegalovirus antigens. According to a later analysis, parvovirus B19, influenza, CMV and Epstein-Barr virus appeared linked to several top co-occurrence clusters. Because HLA typing was unavailable for some donors at each locus, only the typed subset was used in association tests. V-gene and J-gene trimming of TCR beta chains was associated with a missense DCLRE1C variant in a later genetic analysis, and the association was replicated in an independent cohort. Because counts were too low, roughly 16 rarely observed V segments, including chromosome 9 orphons, were left out of the earlier analysis of 587 of the donors. The authors suggested that the approach could potentially be generalized to other disease states and immunological phenotypes. A further reported finding was that TCR beta sequences accurately predicted the HLA-A and HLA-B alleles for most subjects in the first cohort. In a later analysis, HLA-associated TCR beta chains were found to be more clonally expanded and to have lower generation probabilities than equally common non-associated chains. Sequencing depth was assumed to be roughly uniform across donors in the presence/absence analyses, though that assumption may not hold. Specific HLA alleles were associated with over 15,000 TCR beta sequences at a false discovery rate of 0.05 in a later analysis. In a later analysis, the rate of TCR association differed among HLA loci, with DRB1 alleles having the most associated TCRs and HLA-C alleles having the fewest. Linkage disequilibrium might explain the correlated functional status among segregating V segments, but an unknown experimental factor could not be ruled out. A cluster of highly shared sequence variants was judged likely to represent a technical artifact of the sequencing pipeline. The classifier was reported to diagnose cytomegalovirus status with high specificity and sensitivity in both the original and validation cohorts. A total of 164 TCR beta chains were listed by the study as associated with cytomegalovirus. Most CMV-associated TCR beta chains appeared to be HLA-restricted in a later analysis, and the HLA associations seemed to be driven largely by CMV exposure. Most TCR sequences were seen in very few donors, while some public TCRs were found in many individuals. The 87-base-pair reads could not distinguish some IMGT-functional V segments, including TRBV6-2 and TRBV6-3, so those segments were excluded.

In total, just over 650 healthy bone marrow donors made up the cohort. All cohort members were sampled while nominally healthy, although unrecorded immune exposures were likely present. The donor tested CMV seropositive and was one of the 289 seropositive cohort members. A peripheral blood sample was provided by each donor, and peripheral blood mononuclear cells were used for TCR beta sequencing. Genomic DNA extraction from the blood cell samples was performed with the Qiagen DNeasy Blood Extraction Kit. V and J are trimmed by 1 base and 2 bases, and the gene matches miss 2 bases of the junction. CDR1 and CDR2, per the germline V gene (reference sequence), are SEHNR and FQNEAQ. There are 16 amino acids in the CDR3, from cysteine to phenylalanine inclusive. Solely the CDR3 DNA is kept, with 48 bases framed from the first base. This clone came up a few times. The antigen it recognizes is unknown. No per-base quality is available; no much larger clone lies one base away.

Library preparation employed the immunoSEQ multiplex PCR assay. A mixture of 60 forward primers for TCR Vbeta segments and 13 reverse primers for TCR Jbeta segments was used in the multiplex PCR. The CDR3 region of rearranged TCR beta genes was amplified from genomic DNA by a multiplex PCR assay. The Illumina HiSeq System was used to sequence the amplified TCR beta libraries as 87-base-pair reads. The study's processing was this. Across the 500 to 850 repertoires, a later analysis counted roughly 84 million unique TCR beta chains, 8.5 million to 12 million of which were shared by at least two donors. Raw reads were error-corrected and collapsed into unique sequences with a nearest-neighbor algorithm that merged closely related sequences to remove PCR and sequencing errors. To assign V, D and J gene segments, CDR3 sequences were aligned to IMGT reference sequences. For a sequence to be retained, at least a six-nucleotide match to both a V gene segment and a J gene segment was required. Rearrangements were classified as productive when the CDR3 lacked stop codons and remained in frame with V and J, and all other rearrangements were classified as non-productive. Following IMGT convention, CDR3 was defined as the stretch from the second conserved V-encoded cysteine up to the conserved J-encoded phenylalanine. In an earlier analysis of 587 of the donors, sequences lacking an unambiguous match to a single V gene segment were excluded. In an earlier analysis of 587 of the donors, a V segment was called functional when productive rearrangements were above 56.7%, and segregating when the standard deviation between donors exceeded 5%. A statistical classification framework was built for diagnosing cytomegalovirus status from the catalog of TCR beta chain sequences. In a later analysis, V and J genes were assigned by comparing TCR nucleotide sequences against IMGT/GENE-DB human TR gene sequences. A later analysis assigned CDR3 sequences and most-parsimonious VDJ recombination scenarios with the TCRdist pipeline. In a later analysis, each TCR beta chain was defined by its CDR3 amino acid sequence together with its V-gene family, and reads lacking a unique V-gene family were excluded. In a later analysis, around 600 highly shared, low-generation-probability nucleotide sequences were removed to address suspected cross-contamination and a sequencing artifact. In a later analysis, a clonal expansion index was calculated for each public chain from normalized within-repertoire ranks of inferred template counts. In a later analysis, generation probabilities were computed using a VDJ recombination model fitted to out-of-frame rearrangements, and the results were checked against IGoR. Hypergeometric tests were used in a later analysis to score TCR-TCR, TCR-HLA and TCR-CMV co-occurrence, with a repertoire-size bias correction applied to the TCR pairs. False discovery rates were estimated in a later analysis by permuting HLA or CMV assignments 20 times. In a later analysis, co-occurring TCRs were grouped using DBSCAN, with TCRdist sequence similarity added in when clustering inside HLA-allele-positive subsets. Repertoires with fewer than 30,000 or more than 120,000 public chains were left out of co-occurrence clustering, as were about 5 repertoires with anomalous nucleotide sharing. TCRdb mirrors the immuneACCESS table, restricted to in-frame sequences. Some clones are absent from its copies; in checked studies, under half trace to an unresolved V gene, and the reason for the others is unknown. The V and J calls and clone size come from that table; D and trimming were worked out from the DNA. This sample holds some 150,000 clones; about 80% were observed only once. 5.5% to 6% of the sample belongs to the ten largest clones.

The chain links TRBV7-9 with TRBJ2-2; 9 central bases correspond to TRBD2. The TCR originated in a man younger than 40 in good health and CMV-seropositive. Source material: PBMCs. DNA sequence: TGTGCCAGCAGCTTAGGACTAGCGGAAAACACCGGGGAGCTGTTTTTT. Its amino acids are CASSLGLAENTGELFF.